This T cell receptor (beta chain) was identified in a study of shared clonotypes between healthy human individuals. Study-level information: With ages of 18 to 49, the donors were a couple of women and a few men.

Trimming left V 5 bases short and J 6 bases short, with 16 bases between. Per germline, CDR1 SGHVS and CDR2 FNYEAQ. The CDR3 runs to 14 residues. Sequencing was at deep level. Unsorted PBMC contributed roughly 300 ng DNA, about 30,000 T cell genomes, to each replicate PCR. Unsorted PBMCs provided DNA that was sequenced on ten immunoSEQ deep assay plates. Assay used: immunoSEQ multiplex PCR; TCRdb lists only in-frame clones, some missing. The sample holds 490,000 or so clones, 76% seen once. Sample: PBMCs. The genes are TRBV7-6 and TRBJ1-2; possibly TRBD1 for D (5 bases). This clonotype was sampled from a woman aged 40 to 49 in good health. Some clones in this sample may be carry-over from other donors' samples. CDR3: CASSKDLVGHGYTF. In DNA, the CDR3 is TGTGCCAGCAGCAAAGATCTCGTGGGACATGGCTACACCTTC.